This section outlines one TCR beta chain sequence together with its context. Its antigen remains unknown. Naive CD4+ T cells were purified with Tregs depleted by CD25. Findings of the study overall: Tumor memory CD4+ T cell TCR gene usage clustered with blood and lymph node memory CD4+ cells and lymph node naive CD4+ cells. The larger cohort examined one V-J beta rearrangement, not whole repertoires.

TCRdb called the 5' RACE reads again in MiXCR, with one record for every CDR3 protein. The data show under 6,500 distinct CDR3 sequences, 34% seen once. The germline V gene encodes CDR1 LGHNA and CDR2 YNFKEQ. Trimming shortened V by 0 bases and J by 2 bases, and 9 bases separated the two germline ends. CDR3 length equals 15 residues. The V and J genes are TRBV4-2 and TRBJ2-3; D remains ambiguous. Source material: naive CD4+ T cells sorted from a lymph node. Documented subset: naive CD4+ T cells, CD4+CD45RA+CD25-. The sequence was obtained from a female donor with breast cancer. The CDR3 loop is CASSQDGRNTDTQYF. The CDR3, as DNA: TGTGCCAGCAGCCAAGACGGCCGAAACACAGATACGCAGTATTTT.